This T cell receptor beta chain was obtained from a study of cytomegalovirus exposure and HLA in healthy donors. Study-wide points: A previous analysis found most TCR beta V segments productive roughly 90% or roughly 30% of the time. Across donors, most TCRs were seen rarely, yet some public ones were widespread.

Researchers ran the PCR with 60 Vbeta and 13 Jbeta primers. Authors' data handling: The count from a later analysis was some 83 million unique TCR beta chains, 9 million to 12 million of them shared. TCRdb's table, derived via immunoSEQ multiplex PCR, lists solely in-frame clones and lacks some. That table is the source of V, J and clone size, and D and trimming were worked out from the DNA. Among around 50,000 clones listed, approximately 82% were seen once. Healthy donors of bone marrow made up the group. CDR1 and CDR2 from the germline V gene are MNHNS and SASEGT. The CDR3 is 11 amino acids. The V end lost 8 bases, the J end lost 10 bases, and 12 bases lay between the germline ends. Of note for this clone: The antigen remains undetermined.

Sequencing was done on a sample of PBMCs. The chain uses TRBV6-1 and TRBJ2-1; D possibly corresponds to TRBD2 (6 bases). The sequence derives from a man aged 45-65 years in good health and CMV-seronegative. The CDR3 coding sequence is TGTGCCAGCGGAGGAGGGTTCGAGCAGTTCTTC. Protein product: CASGGGFEQFF.